This TCR beta chain was profiled in a study of T cells in localized non-small cell lung cancer. Whole-study results and caveats: Clonality peaked in uninvolved adjacent lung rather than tumor.

A remark on this clone: Its antigen is undetermined.

Germline CDR1 and CDR2: SQVTM and ANQGSEA. CDR3 length: 13 amino acids. V was trimmed by 5 bases and J by 1 base, leaving 11 bases between them. Clones were read by immunoSEQ multiplex PCR, and TCRdb kept only the in-frame ones, dropping some. The profile shows approximately 3,000 clones, 24% of them singletons. The source material was lung tumor tissue, sampled before any cancer treatment. The chain combines TRBV29-1 with TRBJ1-1, with no clear D. The origin of this receptor is a male donor aged 60 or over with stage II lung adenocarcinoma. The CDR3 spells CSVLFTENTEAFF. DNA of the CDR3: TGCAGCGTTCTCTTCACGGAGAACACTGAAGCTTTCTTT.